The sequence of this T cell receptor beta chain was determined in a study of blood T cell repertoires in COVID-19. Across the whole study: PBMCs, B-cell-depleted T cells, or T cells were the source of the cDNA or gDNA that made up the material.

V shed 4 bases and J shed 3 bases, with 15 bases lying between them. Looked up from germline, CDR1 is LNHDA and CDR2 is SQIVND (reference sequence). This CDR3 is built from 15 residues. Authors' processing steps: Reference gene primer amplification gave estimated nucleated cell counts. This table comes from immunoSEQ multiplex PCR, and its TCRdb copy is limited to in-frame clones, with some not included. The D gene and trimming were derived from the DNA, and the V and J assignments and clone size from that table. Of about 98,000 clones listed, 81% are singletons. Sequencing was done on a sample of peripheral blood. The source is a woman of 80 years or more with acute or convalescent COVID-19. J is TRBJ1-2 and V is TRBV19; D is perhaps TRBD1 (5 bases). The CDR3 DNA sequence: TGTGCCAGTAGTAGCCTGACAGAACCTTACTATGGCTACACCTTC. Its protein product is CASSSLTEPYYGYTF.